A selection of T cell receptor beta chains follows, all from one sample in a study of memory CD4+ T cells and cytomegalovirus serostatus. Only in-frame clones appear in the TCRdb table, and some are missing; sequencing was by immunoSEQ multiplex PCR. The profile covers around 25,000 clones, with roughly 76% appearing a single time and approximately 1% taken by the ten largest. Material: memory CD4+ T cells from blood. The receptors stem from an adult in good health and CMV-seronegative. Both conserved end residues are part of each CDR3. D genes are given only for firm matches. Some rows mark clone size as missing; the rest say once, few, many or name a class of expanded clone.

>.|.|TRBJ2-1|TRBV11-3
CASSSRGALSYNEQFF
TGTGCCAGCAGCTCACGTGGGGCCCTCTCCTACAATGAGCAGTTCTTC
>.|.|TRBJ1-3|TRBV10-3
CAISEGRDDTIYF
TGTGCCATCAGTGAAGGTCGAGATGACACCATATATTTT
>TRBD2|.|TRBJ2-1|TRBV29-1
CSATSGNGNEQFF
TGCAGCGCGACTAGCGGGAACGGCAATGAGCAGTTCTTC
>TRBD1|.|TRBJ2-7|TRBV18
CASSPPGTGSYEQYF
TGTGCCAGCTCACCACCCGGGACAGGGTCCTACGAGCAGTACTTC
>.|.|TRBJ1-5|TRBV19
CASSTGQPNQPQHF
TGTGCCAGTAGTACCGGACAGCCCAATCAGCCCCAGCATTTT
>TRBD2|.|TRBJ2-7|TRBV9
CASSVGGTSGYEQYF
TGTGCCAGCAGCGTAGGCGGGACTAGCGGCTACGAGCAGTACTTC
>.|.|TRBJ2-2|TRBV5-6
CASSLFLAFTGELFF
TGTGCCAGCAGCTTGTTCCTAGCCTTCACCGGGGAGCTGTTTTTT
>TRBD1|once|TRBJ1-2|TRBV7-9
CASSSGTGWEGYTF
TGTGCCAGCAGCTCCGGGACAGGGTGGGAAGGCTACACCTTC
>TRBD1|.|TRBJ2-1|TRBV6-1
CASSEYRGTYNEQFF
TGTGCCAGCAGTGAATACAGGGGAACCTACAATGAGCAGTTCTTC
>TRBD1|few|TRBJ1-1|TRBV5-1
CASSLQGAEAFF
TGCGCCAGCAGCTTACAGGGGGCTGAAGCTTTCTTT
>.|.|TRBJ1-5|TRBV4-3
CASSQAEGQPQHF
TGCGCCAGCAGCCAAGCTGAAGGTCAGCCCCAGCATTTT
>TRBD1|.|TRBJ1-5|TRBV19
CASTRTGGLNQPQHF
TGTGCCAGTACTAGAACAGGGGGCCTGAATCAGCCCCAGCATTTT
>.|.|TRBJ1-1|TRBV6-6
CASSYFLGVEAFF
TGTGCCAGCAGTTACTTTTTGGGGGTTGAAGCTTTCTTT
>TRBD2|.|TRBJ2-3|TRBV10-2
CASRRGALSTDTQYF
TGCGCCAGCAGGCGGGGGGCCCTAAGCACAGATACGCAGTATTTT
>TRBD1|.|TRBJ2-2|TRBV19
CARTGRRCGTGELFF
TGTGCTAGGACAGGGCGGCGGTGTGGCACCGGGGAGCTGTTTTTT
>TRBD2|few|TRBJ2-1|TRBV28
CASTSAAGERLDEQFF
TGTGCCAGCACTTCCGCAGCGGGAGAAAGGTTGGATGAGCAGTTCTTC
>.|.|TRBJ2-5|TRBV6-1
CASSEVLGTGDF
TGTGCCAGCAGTGAAGTATTAGGGACGGGAGACTTC
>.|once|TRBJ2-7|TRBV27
CASSPRTVSYEQYF
TGTGCCAGCAGTCCACGGACGGTATCCTACGAGCAGTACTTC
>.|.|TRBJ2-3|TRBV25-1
CASSESSPGLGGTDTQYF
TGTGCCAGCAGTGAATCAAGCCCCGGACTGGGGGGCACAGATACGCAGTATTTT
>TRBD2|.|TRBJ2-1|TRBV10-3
CAISSSGGVYNEQFF
TGTGCCATCAGTTCTAGCGGGGGGGTCTACAATGAGCAGTTCTTC
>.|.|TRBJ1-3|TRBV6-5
CASSYETASGNTIYF
TGTGCCAGCAGTTACGAAACAGCCTCTGGAAACACCATATATTTT
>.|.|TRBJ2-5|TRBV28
CASSLVVLGQETQYF
TGTGCCAGCAGTTTAGTCGTCTTAGGTCAAGAGACCCAGTACTTC
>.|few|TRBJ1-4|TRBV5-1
CASRGANEKLFF
TGCGCCAGCAGAGGGGCGAATGAAAAACTGTTTTTT
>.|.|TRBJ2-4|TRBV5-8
CASSLPEGGANIQYF
TGTGCCAGCAGCCTCCCGGAGGGGGGAGCGAACATTCAGTACTTC
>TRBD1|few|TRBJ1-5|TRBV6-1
CASRDRDINQPQHF
TGTGCCAGCAGGGACAGGGACATCAATCAGCCCCAGCATTTT
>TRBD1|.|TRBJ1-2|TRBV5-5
CASSLVDRVIGYTF
TGTGCCAGCAGCTTGGTCGACAGGGTGATTGGCTACACCTTC
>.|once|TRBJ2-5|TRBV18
CASSPSEETQYF
TGTGCCAGCTCACCATCGGAAGAGACCCAGTACTTC
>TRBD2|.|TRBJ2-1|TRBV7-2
CASSPIPGTSYLNEQFF
TGTGCCAGCAGCCCCATCCCCGGGACTAGCTATCTCAATGAGCAGTTCTTC
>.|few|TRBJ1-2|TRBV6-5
CASTSVDSGYTF
TGTGCCAGCACCTCAGTTGATAGCGGCTACACCTTC
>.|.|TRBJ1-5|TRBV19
CASSIKNTATVNQPQHF
TGTGCCAGTAGTATAAAAAATACCGCGACAGTTAATCAGCCCCAGCATTTT
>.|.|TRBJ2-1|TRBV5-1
CASNDPGRSYNEQFF
TGCGCCAGCAACGATCCCGGACGTTCCTACAATGAGCAGTTCTTC
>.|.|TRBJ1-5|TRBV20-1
CSASSGQPQHF
TGCAGTGCCTCGAGCGGTCAGCCCCAGCATTTT
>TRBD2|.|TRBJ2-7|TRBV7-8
CASSPGGGQQYF
TGTGCCAGCAGCCCGGGGGGGGGCCAGCAGTACTTC
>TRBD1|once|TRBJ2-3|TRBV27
CASSPEMTGGPYTDTQYF
TGTGCCAGCAGTCCCGAGATGACAGGGGGTCCCTACACAGATACGCAGTATTTT
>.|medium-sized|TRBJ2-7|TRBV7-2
CASSLTVGPNEQYF
TGTGCCAGCAGCTTAACGGTGGGGCCCAACGAGCAGTACTTC
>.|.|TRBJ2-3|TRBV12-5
CASGRGTDTDTQYF
TGTGCTAGTGGGCGCGGGACAGACACAGATACGCAGTATTTT
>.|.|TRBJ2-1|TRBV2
CASNVDSAYNEQFF
TGTGCCAGCAACGTGGACTCGGCTTACAATGAGCAGTTCTTC
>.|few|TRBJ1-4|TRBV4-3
CASSQSSTAVNEKLFF
TGCGCCAGCAGCCAAAGCTCGACAGCGGTTAATGAAAAACTGTTTTTT
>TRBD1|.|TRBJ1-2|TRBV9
CASSVGQGAVWGYTF
TGTGCCAGCAGCGTAGGACAGGGGGCAGTCTGGGGCTACACCTTC
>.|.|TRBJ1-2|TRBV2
CASSEIPGAGGYTF
TGTGCCAGCAGTGAAATACCGGGGGCAGGTGGCTACACCTTC